The text below deals with one T cell receptor (beta chain). This record comes from a study of control samples from healthy donors and cancer patients. Clones were sequenced by immunoSEQ multiplex PCR, and TCRdb holds only the in-frame ones, with some missing. The sample has more than 80,000 clones, just over 90% seen once; the top ten hold approximately 8%. CDR3 length: 13 amino acids. V lost 7 bases to trimming and J lost 8 bases, with 17 bases between them. The TCR originated in a man younger than 35 in good health. The sample was blood. The gene calls are TRBV12-3 or TRBV12-4 and TRBJ1-1; no clear D gene. The CDR3 DNA is TGTGCCAGCACCGTGAAAGGGCCGGTCGAAGCTTTCTTT. This encodes CASTVKGPVEAFF.